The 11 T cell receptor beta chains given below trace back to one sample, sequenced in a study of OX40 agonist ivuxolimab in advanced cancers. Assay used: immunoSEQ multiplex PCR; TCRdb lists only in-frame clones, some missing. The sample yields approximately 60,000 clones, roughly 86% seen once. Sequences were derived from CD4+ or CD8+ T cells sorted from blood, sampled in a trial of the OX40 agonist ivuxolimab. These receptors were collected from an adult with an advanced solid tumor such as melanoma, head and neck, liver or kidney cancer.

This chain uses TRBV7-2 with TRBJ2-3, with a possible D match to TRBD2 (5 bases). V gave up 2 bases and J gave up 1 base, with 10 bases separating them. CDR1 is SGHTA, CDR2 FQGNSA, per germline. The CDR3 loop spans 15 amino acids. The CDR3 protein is CASSLSRGGTDTQYF. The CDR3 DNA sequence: TGTGCCAGCAGCTTATCTCGGGGAGGCACAGATACGCAGTATTTT.

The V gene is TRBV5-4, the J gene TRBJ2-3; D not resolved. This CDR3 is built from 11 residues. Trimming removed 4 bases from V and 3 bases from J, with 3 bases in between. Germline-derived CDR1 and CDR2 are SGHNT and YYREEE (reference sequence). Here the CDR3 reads CASSLTDTQYF. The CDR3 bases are TGTGCCAGCAGCCTGACAGATACGCAGTATTTT.

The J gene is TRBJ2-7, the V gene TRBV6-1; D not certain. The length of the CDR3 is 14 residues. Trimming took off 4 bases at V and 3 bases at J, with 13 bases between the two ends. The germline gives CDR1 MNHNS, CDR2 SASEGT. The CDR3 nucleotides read TGTGCCAGCAGTGCTACCCAAAGTAGCTACGAGCAGTACTTC. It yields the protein CASSATQSSYEQYF.

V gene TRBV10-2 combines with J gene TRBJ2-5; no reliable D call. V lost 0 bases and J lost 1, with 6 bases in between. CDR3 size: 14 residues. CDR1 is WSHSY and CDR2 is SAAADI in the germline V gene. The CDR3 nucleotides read TGCGCCAGCAGTGAGTCGTCGGCCCAAGAGACCCAGTACTTC. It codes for CASSESSAQETQYF.

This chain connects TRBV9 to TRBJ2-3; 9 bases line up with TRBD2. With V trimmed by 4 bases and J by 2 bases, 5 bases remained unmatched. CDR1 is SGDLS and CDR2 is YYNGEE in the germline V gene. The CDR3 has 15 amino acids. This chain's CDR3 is CASSTSGRPTDTQYF. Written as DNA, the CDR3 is TGTGCCAGCAGCACGAGCGGGAGGCCCACAGATACGCAGTATTTT.

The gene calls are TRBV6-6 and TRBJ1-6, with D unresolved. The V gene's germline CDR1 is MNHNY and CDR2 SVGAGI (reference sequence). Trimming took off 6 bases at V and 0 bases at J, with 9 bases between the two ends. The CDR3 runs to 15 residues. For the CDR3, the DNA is TGTGCCAGCAGCCCACTCAGCTCCTATAATTCACCCCTCCACTTT. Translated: CASSPLSSYNSPLHF.

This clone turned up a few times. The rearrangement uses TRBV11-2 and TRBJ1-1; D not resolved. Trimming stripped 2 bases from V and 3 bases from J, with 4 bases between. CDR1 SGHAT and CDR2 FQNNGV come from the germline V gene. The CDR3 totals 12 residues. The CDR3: CASSLRDTEAFF. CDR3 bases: TGTGCCAGCAGCTTAAGGGACACTGAAGCTTTCTTT.

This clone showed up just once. CDR3 nucleotide sequence: TGTGCTAGTGGTTTGGGGGACGGGGGACAAGAGACCCAGTACTTC. It codes for CASGLGDGGQETQYF. This chain connects TRBV12-5 to TRBJ2-5, with D perhaps matching TRBD2 (6 bases). This CDR3 has 15 residues. V shed 1 base and J shed 2 bases, with 11 bases lying between them. CDR1 is LGHNT and CDR2 is FRNRAP in the germline V gene.

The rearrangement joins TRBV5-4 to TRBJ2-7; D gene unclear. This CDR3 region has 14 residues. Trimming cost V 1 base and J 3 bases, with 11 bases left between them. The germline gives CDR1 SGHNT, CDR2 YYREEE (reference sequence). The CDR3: CASSLIGRNYEQYF. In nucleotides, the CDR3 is TGTGCCAGCAGCTTGATTGGCAGGAACTACGAGCAGTACTTC. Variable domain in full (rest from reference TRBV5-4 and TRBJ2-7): ETGVTQSPTHLIKTRGQQVTLRCSSQSGHNTVSWYQQALGQGPQFIFQYYREEENGRGNFPPRFSGLQFPNYSSELNVNALELDDSALYLCASSLIGRNYEQYFGPGTRLTVT.

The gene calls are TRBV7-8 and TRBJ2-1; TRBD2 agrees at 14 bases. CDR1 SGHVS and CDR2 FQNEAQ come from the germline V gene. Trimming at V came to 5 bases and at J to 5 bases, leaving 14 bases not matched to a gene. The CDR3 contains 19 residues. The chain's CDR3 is CASSPYRLAGGPVNNEQFF. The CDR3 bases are TGTGCCAGCAGCCCTTATCGACTAGCGGGGGGGCCCGTGAACAATGAGCAGTTCTTC.

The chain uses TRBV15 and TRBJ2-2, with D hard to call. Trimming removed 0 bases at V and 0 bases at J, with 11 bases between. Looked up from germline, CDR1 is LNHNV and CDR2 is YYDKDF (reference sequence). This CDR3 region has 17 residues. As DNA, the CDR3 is TGTGCCACCAGCAGAGATCTTAAGGCCGCGAACACCGGGGAGCTGTTTTTT. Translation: CATSRDLKAANTGELFF.